This TCR beta chain was documented in a study of human T cells and chemical hapten exposure. Study conclusions and caveats: DPC sensitization left the count of TCRs above 1 in 1000 unchanged.

CDR1 is MGHRA, CDR2 YSYEKL, per germline. The CDR3 spans 15 residues. Losses at the gene ends were 8 bases for V and 2 bases for J; bases not matched to a gene: 4. The authors' total RNA extraction used unfractionated whole blood. In the authors' workflow: 100,000 or so TCRs per sample was the median, with a range of roughly 23,224 to 750,000. TCRdb passed the 5' RACE reads through MiXCR, listing each CDR3 protein once. The V and J calls were determined by TCRdb, not by the authors. The repertoire includes under 150,000 distinct CDR3 sequences, 15% to 20% of them detected once, and 2.5% to 3% sits in the top ten. Note on this clonotype: Its antigen is undetermined.

The chain couples TRBV4-1 to TRBJ2-2, with 11 bases aligning to TRBD1. This TCR came from a human donor in good health. The CDR3 DNA is TGCGCCAGCGGACAGGGGGCGCGTAACACCGGGGAGCTGTTTTTT. Translated: CASGQGARNTGELFF.